One and the same sample provided the 2 T cell receptor beta chains below, sequenced in a study of early T cells in non-severe SARS-CoV-2 infection. MiXCR, applied by TCRdb to the 5' RACE reads, yields one record per CDR3 protein. The sample carries about 39,000 distinct CDR3 sequences, less than 7% recorded once. Sample: whole blood, taken at baseline. The receptors shown here come from an adult who was a healthcare worker with PCR-confirmed SARS-CoV-2 infection or an uninfected control (not recorded which).

The table lists this clonotype with many counts. CDR3 bases: TGTGCCAGCAGCCCGAGACAGAGACCGGGTGAGACCCAGTACTTC. It translates to CASSPRQRPGETQYF. The chain joins TRBV9 to TRBJ2-5, with a tentative D call TRBD1 (5 bases). V was pared by 4 bases and J by 5 bases, with 18 bases between. Germline loops: CDR1 SGDLS, CDR2 YYNGEE. The CDR3 contains 15 residues.

This clonotype was detected many times. V gene TRBV12-3 or TRBV12-4 combines with J gene TRBJ1-1; D gene uncertain. Trimming pared 5 bases from V and 4 bases from J, leaving 14 bases between. The length of the CDR3 is 14 residues. The CDR3 DNA follows: TGTGCCAGCAGTCCCCTCCCGGGTAGCACTGAAGCTTTCTTT. It codes for CASSPLPGSTEAFF.